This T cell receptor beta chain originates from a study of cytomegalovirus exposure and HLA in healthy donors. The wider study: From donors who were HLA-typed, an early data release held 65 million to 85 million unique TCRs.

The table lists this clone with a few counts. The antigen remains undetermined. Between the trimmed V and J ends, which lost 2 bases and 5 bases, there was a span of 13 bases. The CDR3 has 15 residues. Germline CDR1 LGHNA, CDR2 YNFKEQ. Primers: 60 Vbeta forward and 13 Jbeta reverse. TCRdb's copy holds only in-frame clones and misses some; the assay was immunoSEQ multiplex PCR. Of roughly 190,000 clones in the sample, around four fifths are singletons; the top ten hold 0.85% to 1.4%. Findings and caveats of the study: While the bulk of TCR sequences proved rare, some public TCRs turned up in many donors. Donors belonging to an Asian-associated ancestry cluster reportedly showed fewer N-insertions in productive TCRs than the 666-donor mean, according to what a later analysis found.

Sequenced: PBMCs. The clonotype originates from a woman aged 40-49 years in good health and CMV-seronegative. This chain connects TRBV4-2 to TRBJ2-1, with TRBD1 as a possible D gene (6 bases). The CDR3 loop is CASSQFGGRDNEQFF. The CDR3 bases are TGTGCCAGCAGCCAATTTGGGGGCCGGGACAATGAGCAGTTCTTC.